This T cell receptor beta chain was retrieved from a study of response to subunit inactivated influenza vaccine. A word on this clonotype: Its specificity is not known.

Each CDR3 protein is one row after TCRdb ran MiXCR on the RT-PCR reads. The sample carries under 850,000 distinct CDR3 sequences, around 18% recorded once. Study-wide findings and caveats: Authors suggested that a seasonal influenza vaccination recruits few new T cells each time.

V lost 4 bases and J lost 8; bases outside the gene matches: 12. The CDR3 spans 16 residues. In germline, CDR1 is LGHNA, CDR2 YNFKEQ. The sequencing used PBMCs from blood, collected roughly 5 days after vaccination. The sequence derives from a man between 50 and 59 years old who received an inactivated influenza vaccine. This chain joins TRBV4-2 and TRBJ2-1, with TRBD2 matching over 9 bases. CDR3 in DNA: TGTGCCAGCAGCCCAAGGCATGGGACTAGCATGGATGAGCAGTTCTTC. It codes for CASSPRHGTSMDEQFF.